These 10 T cell receptor beta chains originate from one sample sequenced in a study of identical twins. TCRdb independently ran MiXCR on the 5' RACE reads; one entry per CDR3 protein. The data show 700,000 or so distinct CDR3 sequences, with 21% seen just once and 4% to 4.5% held by the top ten. The sample also formed part of further work on T cells expressing NK-cell markers.

The sequenced sample was PBMCs. The origin of the receptors is a woman under 30 in good health.

This clonotype has more than one count but fewer than ten. The chain is built from TRBV20-1 and TRBJ2-1; D is unclear. The germline V gene has CDR1 DFQATT and CDR2 SNEGSKA (reference sequence). The V end lost 0 bases, the J end lost 9 bases, and 12 bases lay between the germline ends. The CDR3 is 13 amino acids. The CDR3 DNA sequence: TGCAGTGCTAGAGATAGGGTGACGATTGAGCAGTTCTTC. The encoded protein is CSARDRVTIEQFF.

Ten or more counts support this clonotype. CDR3 bases: TGTGCCAGCAGCGTGGGCATTCAAGAGACCCAGTACTTC. This encodes CASSVGIQETQYF. The chain joins TRBV9 to TRBJ2-5, with no clear D. The CDR3 sequence is 13 residues long. CDR1 is SGDLS and CDR2 is YYNGEE in the germline V gene. V was cut by 2 bases and J by 2 bases, with 7 bases left in between.

The rearrangement links TRBV6-1 to TRBJ2-7, with TRBD1 as a possible D gene (6 bases). This CDR3 is built from 13 residues. Germline CDR1 is MNHNS and CDR2 is SASEGT. The V end was cut by 6 bases, the J end by 1 base, with 10 bases between. The CDR3 DNA reads as TGTGCCAGCAGCCACAGGGATTCCTACGAGCAGTACTTC. This encodes CASSHRDSYEQYF.

This clonotype came up many times. The chain joins TRBV11-2 to TRBJ2-7, with D unresolved. The CDR3 consists of 15 residues. V lost 6 bases and J 3 bases, leaving 18 bases between the germline ends. Per the germline V gene, CDR1 is SGHAT and CDR2 is FQNNGV. The CDR3 here is CASSFGRGHLYEQYF. The CDR3 bases are TGTGCCAGCAGTTTCGGGCGAGGCCATCTCTACGAGCAGTACTTC.

This chain uses TRBV7-7 with TRBJ2-1; D not certain. Per the germline V gene, CDR1 is SSHAT and CDR2 is FNYEAQ (reference sequence). This CDR3 comprises 13 residues. V gave up 1 base and J gave up 7 bases, with 8 bases separating them. CDR3 loop: CASSLGVLNEQFF. The CDR3 DNA sequence: TGTGCCAGCAGCTTAGGGGTCCTAAATGAGCAGTTCTTC.

This clonotype was recorded many times. This sequence joins TRBV24-1 and TRBJ2-1, with D unresolved. The CDR3 has 16 amino acids. V was pared by 4 bases and J by 5 bases, with 17 bases between. Germline V gives CDR1 KGHDR, CDR2 SFDVKD. The CDR3 is CATSDPRAGRNNEQFF. Written as DNA, the CDR3 is TGTGCCACCAGTGACCCTCGAGCAGGTAGGAACAATGAGCAGTTCTTC.

In this sample, this clonotype turned up many times. The chain is built from TRBV4-1 and TRBJ2-7, with TRBD2 identical over 8 bases. CDR3 size: 14 residues. From germline, CDR1 is MGHRA and CDR2 YSYEKL. V dropped 0 bases and J dropped 4; count of bases not matched to a gene: 2. DNA for the CDR3: TGCGCCAGCAGCCAAGACGGGAGGGGGTACGAGCAGTACTTC. It is translated as CASSQDGRGYEQYF.

This clonotype has ten or more counts. The chain has TRBV7-8 and TRBJ2-3; perhaps TRBD2 as D (5 bases). Trimming removed 4 bases from V and 2 bases from J, with 16 bases in between. The CDR3 has 16 amino acids. Looked up from germline, CDR1 is SGHVS and CDR2 is FQNEAQ. The CDR3 protein is CASSSWTSAYTDTQYF. The CDR3 DNA reads TGTGCCAGCAGCTCCTGGACTTCGGCTTACACAGATACGCAGTATTTT.

This clonotype was seen a few times. The chain joins TRBV29-1 to TRBJ2-7; 12 bases are shared with TRBD2. The CDR3 length is 15 residues. V lost 2 bases and J lost 4; bases outside the gene matches: 6. The V gene's germline CDR1 is SQVTM and CDR2 ANQGSEA. CDR3 region: CSVEKLAGGKYEQYF. The CDR3 nucleotides are TGCAGCGTTGAAAAGCTAGCGGGAGGGAAGTACGAGCAGTACTTC.

This clonotype was observed a few times. The chain employs TRBV11-1 and TRBJ2-5; D uncertain. V was trimmed by 5 bases and J by 4 bases, leaving 26 bases between them. The CDR3 runs 18 residues. CDR1 and CDR2 (germline): SGHAT, FQDESV (reference sequence). CDR3 DNA: TGTGCCAGCAGCGGAGAATTCCCGCCTGAGACACGTCGAGAGACCCAGTACTTC. This gives the protein CASSGEFPPETRRETQYF.